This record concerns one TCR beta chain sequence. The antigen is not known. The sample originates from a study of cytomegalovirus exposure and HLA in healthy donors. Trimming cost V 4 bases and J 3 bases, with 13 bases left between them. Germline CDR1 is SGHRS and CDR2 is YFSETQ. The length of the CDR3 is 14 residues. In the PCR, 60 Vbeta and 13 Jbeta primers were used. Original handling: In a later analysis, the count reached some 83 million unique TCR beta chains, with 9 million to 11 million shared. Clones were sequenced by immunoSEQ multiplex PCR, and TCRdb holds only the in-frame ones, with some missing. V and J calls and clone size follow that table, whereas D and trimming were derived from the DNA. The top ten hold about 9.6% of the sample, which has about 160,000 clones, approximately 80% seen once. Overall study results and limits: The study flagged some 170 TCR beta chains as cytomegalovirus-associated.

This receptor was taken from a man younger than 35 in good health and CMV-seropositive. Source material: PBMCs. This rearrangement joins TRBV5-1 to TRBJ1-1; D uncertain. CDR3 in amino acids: CASSPLAGDTEAFF. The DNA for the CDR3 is TGCGCCAGCAGCCCGCTGGCGGGTGACACTGAAGCTTTCTTT.